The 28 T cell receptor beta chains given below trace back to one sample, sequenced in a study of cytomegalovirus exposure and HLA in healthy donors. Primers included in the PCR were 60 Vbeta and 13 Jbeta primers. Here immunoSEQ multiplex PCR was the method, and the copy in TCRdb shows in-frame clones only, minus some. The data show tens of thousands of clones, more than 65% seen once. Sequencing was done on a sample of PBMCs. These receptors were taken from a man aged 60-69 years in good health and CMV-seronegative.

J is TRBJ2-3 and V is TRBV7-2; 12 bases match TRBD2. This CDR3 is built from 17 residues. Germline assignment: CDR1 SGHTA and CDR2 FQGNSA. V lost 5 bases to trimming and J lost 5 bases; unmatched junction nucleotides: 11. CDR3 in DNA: TGTGCCAGCAGCCCACTCTCTAGCGGGGGGGCCGTAGATACGCAGTATTTT. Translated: CASSPLSSGGAVDTQYF.

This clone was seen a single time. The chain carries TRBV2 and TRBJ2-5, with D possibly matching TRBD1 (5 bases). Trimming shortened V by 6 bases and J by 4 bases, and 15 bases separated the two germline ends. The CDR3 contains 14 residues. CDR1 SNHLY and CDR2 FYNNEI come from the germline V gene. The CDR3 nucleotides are TGTGCCAGCAGATGGACGCTAGGGGTAGAGACCCAGTACTTC. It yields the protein CASRWTLGVETQYF. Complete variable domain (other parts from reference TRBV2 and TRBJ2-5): EPEVTQTPSHQVTQMGQEVILRCVPISNHLYFYWYRQILGQKVEFLVSFYNNEISEKSEIFDDQFSVERPDGSNFTLKIRSTKLEDSAMYFCASRWTLGVETQYFGPGTRLLVL.

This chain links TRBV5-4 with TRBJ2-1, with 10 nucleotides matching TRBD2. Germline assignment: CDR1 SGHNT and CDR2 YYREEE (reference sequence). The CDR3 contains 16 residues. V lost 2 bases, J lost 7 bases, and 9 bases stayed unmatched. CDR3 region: CASSLPPAGGRNEQFF. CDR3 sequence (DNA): TGTGCCAGCAGCTTACCCCCAGCGGGGGGGAGGAATGAGCAGTTCTTC.

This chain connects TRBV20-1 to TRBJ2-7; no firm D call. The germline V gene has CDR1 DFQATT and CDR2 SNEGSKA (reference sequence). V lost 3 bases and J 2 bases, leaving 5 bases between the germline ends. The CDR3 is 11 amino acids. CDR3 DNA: TGCAGTGCTAGGGGCCCCTACGAGCAGTACTTC. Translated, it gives CSARGPYEQYF.

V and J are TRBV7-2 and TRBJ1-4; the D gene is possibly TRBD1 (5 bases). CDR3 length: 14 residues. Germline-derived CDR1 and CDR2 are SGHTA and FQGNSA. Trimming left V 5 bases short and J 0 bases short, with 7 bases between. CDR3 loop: CASSPTATNEKLFF. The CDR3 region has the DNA TGTGCCAGCAGCCCGACAGCAACTAATGAAAAACTGTTTTTT.

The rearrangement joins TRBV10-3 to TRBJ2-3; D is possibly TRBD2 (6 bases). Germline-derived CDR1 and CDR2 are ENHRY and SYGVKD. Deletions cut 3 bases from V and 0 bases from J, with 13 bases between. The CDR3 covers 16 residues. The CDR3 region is CAISDSFSGSTDTQYF. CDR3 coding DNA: TGTGCCATCAGTGATTCTTTTAGCGGAAGCACAGATACGCAGTATTTT.

The CDR3 spells CASSIESRSTGTRRRLFF. Written as DNA, the CDR3 is TGTGCCAGTAGTATAGAATCAAGGAGCACCGGGACTAGGAGGAGGCTGTTTTTT. The J gene is TRBJ2-2, the V gene TRBV19, with 8 bases identical to TRBD2. CDR1 is LNHDA and CDR2 is SQIVND in the germline V gene (reference sequence). The CDR3 is 18 amino acids. V trimming: 0 bases; J trimming: 13 bases; junction bases outside the gene matches: 19.

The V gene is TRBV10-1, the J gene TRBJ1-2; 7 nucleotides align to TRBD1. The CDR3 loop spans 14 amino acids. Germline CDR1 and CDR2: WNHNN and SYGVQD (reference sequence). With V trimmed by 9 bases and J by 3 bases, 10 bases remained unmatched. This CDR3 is CARRQDREHYGYTF. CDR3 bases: TGCGCCAGGCGCCAAGACAGGGAGCACTATGGCTACACCTTC.

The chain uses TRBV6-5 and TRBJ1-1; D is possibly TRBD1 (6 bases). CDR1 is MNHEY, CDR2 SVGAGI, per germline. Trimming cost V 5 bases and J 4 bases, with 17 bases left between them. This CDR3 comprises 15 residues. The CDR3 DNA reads TGTGCCAGCAGTGCCCGGTCCCGCAGGGGCACTGAAGCTTTCTTT. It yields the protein CASSARSRRGTEAFF.

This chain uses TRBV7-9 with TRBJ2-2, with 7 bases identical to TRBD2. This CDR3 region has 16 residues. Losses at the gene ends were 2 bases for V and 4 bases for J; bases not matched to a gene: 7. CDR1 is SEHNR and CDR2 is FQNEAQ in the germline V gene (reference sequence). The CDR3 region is CASSLLAGATTGELFF. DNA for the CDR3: TGTGCCAGCAGCTTACTGGCGGGAGCCACCACCGGGGAGCTGTTTTTT.

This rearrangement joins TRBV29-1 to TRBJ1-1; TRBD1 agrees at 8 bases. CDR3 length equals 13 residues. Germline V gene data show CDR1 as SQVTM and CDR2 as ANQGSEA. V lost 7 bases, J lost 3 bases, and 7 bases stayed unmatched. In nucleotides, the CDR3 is TGCAGCGCCGGTACAGGGGGAGACACTGAAGCTTTCTTT. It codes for CSAGTGGDTEAFF.

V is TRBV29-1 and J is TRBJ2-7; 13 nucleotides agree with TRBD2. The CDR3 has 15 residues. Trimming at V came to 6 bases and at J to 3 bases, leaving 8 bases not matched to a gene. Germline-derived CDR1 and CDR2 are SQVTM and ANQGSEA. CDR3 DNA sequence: TGCAGCGTGGGCGGACTAGCGGGAGTTGGCTACGAGCAGTACTTC. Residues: CSVGGLAGVGYEQYF.

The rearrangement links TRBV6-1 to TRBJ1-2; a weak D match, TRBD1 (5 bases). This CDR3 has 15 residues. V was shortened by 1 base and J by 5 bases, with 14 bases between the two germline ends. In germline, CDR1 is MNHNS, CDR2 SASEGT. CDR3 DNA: TGTGCCAGCAGTGAAGAGGGACTCCCTGAGTATGGCTACACCTTC. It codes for CASSEEGLPEYGYTF.

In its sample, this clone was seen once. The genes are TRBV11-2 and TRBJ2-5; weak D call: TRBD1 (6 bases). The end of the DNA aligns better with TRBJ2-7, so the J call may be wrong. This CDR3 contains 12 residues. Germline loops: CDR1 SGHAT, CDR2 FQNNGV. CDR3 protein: CASSLMGAEQYF. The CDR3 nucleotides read TGTGCCAGCAGCTTAATGGGGGCCGAGCAGTACTTC.

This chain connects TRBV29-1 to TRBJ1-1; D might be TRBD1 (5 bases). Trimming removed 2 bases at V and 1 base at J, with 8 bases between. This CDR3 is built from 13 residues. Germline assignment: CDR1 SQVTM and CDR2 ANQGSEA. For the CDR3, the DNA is TGCAGCGTTGAACCCGGGGGGAACACTGAAGCTTTCTTT. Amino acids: CSVEPGGNTEAFF.

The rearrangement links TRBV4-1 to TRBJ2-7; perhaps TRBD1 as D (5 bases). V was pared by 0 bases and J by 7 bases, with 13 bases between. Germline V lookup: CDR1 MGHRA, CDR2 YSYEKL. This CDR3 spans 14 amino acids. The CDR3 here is CASSQDTGLREQYF. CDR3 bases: TGCGCCAGCAGCCAAGATACAGGTTTAAGAGAGCAGTACTTC.

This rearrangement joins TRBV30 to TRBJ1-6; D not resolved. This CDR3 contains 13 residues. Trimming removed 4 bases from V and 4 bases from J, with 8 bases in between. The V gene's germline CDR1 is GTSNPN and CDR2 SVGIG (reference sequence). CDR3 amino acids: CAWTSGYNSPLHF. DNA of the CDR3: TGTGCCTGGACCTCGGGGTATAATTCACCCCTCCACTTT.

The CDR3 protein is CASSLGGGSFTGANVLTF. The CDR3 DNA reads as TGTGCCAGCAGCTTAGGCGGGGGTTCCTTTACTGGGGCCAACGTCCTGACTTTC. The chain carries TRBV7-6 and TRBJ2-6, with 7 bases identical to TRBD2. There are 18 residues in the CDR3. Germline CDR1 and CDR2: SGHVS and FNYEAQ. The V segment lost 1 base and the J segment 2 bases; nucleotides outside the gene matches: 8.

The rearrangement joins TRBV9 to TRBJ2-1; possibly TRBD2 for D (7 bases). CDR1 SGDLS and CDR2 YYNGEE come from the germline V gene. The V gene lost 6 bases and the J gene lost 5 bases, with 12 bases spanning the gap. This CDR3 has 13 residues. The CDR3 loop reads CASTGGDNNEQFF. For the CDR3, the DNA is TGTGCCAGCACTGGGGGGGACAACAATGAGCAGTTCTTC. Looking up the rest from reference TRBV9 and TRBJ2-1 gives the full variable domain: DSGVTQTPKHLITATGQRVTLRCSPRSGDLSVYWYQQSLDQGLQFLIQYYNGEERAKGNILERFSAQQFPDLHSELNLSSLELGDSALYFCASTGGDNNEQFFGPGTRLTVL.

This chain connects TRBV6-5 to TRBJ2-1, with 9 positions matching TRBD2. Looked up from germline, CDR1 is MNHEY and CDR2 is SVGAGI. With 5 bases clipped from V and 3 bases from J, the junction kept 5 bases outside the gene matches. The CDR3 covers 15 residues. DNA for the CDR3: TGTGCCAGCAGTCCCCTAGCGGGGAGCTACAATGAGCAGTTCTTC. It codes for CASSPLAGSYNEQFF.

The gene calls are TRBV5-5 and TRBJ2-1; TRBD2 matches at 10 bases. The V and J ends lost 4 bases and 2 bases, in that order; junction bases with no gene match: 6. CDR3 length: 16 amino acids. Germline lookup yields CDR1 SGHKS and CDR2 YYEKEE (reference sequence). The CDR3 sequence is CASSLVAGGTYNEQFF. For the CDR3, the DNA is TGTGCCAGCAGCCTGGTAGCGGGAGGCACCTACAATGAGCAGTTCTTC.

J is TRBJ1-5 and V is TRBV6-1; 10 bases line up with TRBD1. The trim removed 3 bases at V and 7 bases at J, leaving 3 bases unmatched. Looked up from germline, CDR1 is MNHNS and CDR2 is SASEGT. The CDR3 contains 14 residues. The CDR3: CASSESDRGQPQHF. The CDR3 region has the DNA TGTGCCAGCAGTGAGTCGGACAGGGGGCAGCCCCAGCATTTT.

In DNA, the CDR3 is TGTGCCAGTACCCATACAACCTCCTACAATGAGCAGTTCTTC. Amino acids: CASTHTTSYNEQFF. The genes are TRBV19 and TRBJ2-1; D remains ambiguous. The CDR3 consists of 14 residues. From germline, CDR1 is LNHDA and CDR2 SQIVND (reference sequence). Trimming stripped 7 bases from V and 0 bases from J, with 10 bases between.

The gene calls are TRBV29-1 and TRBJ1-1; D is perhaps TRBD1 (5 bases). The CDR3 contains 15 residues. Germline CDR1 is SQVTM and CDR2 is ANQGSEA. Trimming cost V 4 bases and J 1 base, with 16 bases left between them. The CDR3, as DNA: TGCAGCGTTGTTCCCCACCTCGGGGGGAACACTGAAGCTTTCTTT. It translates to CSVVPHLGGNTEAFF.

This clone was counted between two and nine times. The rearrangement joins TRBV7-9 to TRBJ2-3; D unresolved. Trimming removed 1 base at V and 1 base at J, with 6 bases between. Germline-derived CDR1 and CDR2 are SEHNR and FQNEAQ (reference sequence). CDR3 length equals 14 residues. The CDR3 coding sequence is TGTGCCAGCAGCTTAGTCACGGGCACAGATACGCAGTATTTT. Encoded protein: CASSLVTGTDTQYF.

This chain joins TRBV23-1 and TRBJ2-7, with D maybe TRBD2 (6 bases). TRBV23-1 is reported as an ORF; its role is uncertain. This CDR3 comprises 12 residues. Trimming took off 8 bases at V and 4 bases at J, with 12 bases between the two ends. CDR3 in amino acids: CASGTEGYEQYF. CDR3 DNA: TGCGCCAGCGGGACGGAGGGGTACGAGCAGTACTTC.

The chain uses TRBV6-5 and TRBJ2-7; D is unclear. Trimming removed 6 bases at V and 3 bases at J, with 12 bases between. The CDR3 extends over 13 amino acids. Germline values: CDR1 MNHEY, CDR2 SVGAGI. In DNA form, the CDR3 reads TGTGCCAGCAGCCTTTTAGCCAACTACGAGCAGTACTTC. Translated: CASSLLANYEQYF.

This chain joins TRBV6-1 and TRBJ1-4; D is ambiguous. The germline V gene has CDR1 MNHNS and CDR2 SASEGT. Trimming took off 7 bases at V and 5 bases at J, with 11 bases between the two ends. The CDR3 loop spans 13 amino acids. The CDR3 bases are TGTGCCAGCATGGGGAGGGCGAATGAAAAACTGTTTTTT. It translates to CASMGRANEKLFF.